Below are 18 T cell receptor beta chains sequenced from a single sample in a study of control samples from healthy donors and cancer patients. Libraries were prepared by immunoSEQ multiplex PCR; TCRdb keeps only in-frame clonotypes and omits some of them. The data contain roughly 80,000 clones, around nine tenths of them singletons. Sequencing was performed on blood. Every receptor here comes from a woman aged 50 to 60 in good health.

This sequence joins TRBV6-6 and TRBJ2-2; D unclear. Between the trimmed V and J ends, which lost 7 bases and 1 base, there was a span of 13 bases. Looked up from germline, CDR1 is MNHNY and CDR2 is SVGAGI (reference sequence). The CDR3 runs to 15 residues. CDR3 loop: CASTTGPLNTGELFF. CDR3 DNA sequence: TGTGCCAGCACAACCGGGCCCCTGAACACCGGGGAGCTGTTTTTT.

The CDR3 DNA is TGTGCCAGCAGCGTAGGAACCGCTCATGGCACAGATACGCAGTATTTT. Amino acid sequence: CASSVGTAHGTDTQYF. The rearrangement joins TRBV9 to TRBJ2-3; D call uncertain. CDR1 SGDLS and CDR2 YYNGEE come from the germline V gene. The CDR3 consists of 16 residues. V dropped 0 bases and J dropped 1 base, with 12 bases sitting between them.

The sample holds a few counts of this clone. V and J are TRBV4-2 and TRBJ2-3; D possibly corresponds to TRBD2 (6 bases). CDR1 and CDR2 (germline): LGHNA, YNFKEQ. This CDR3 is 17 amino acids long. With 0 bases removed from V and 3 bases from J, the gap between germline ends came to 16 bases. The CDR3 spells CASSQERWGVKTDTQYF. The DNA for the CDR3 is TGTGCCAGCAGCCAAGAGAGGTGGGGGGTAAAAACAGATACGCAGTATTTT.

The chain carries TRBV12-3 or TRBV12-4 and TRBJ1-6, with D perhaps matching TRBD1 (5 bases). V lost 0 bases, J lost 9 bases, and 6 bases lay in between. The CDR3 is made up of 13 amino acids. The CDR3 loop reads CASSLADISPLHF. The CDR3 bases are TGTGCCAGCAGTTTAGCGGACATTTCACCCCTCCACTTT.

J is TRBJ2-2 and V is TRBV2; 9 bases map to TRBD1. J lost 7 bases, V lost 8 bases, and 5 bases had no gene match. Germline V gene data show CDR1 as SNHLY and CDR2 as FYNNEI. CDR3 length: 13 residues. The CDR3 nucleotides read TGTGCCAGCCAACAGGGGGCCATCGGGGAGCTGTTTTTT. It codes for CASQQGAIGELFF.

The chain is built from TRBV5-4 and TRBJ2-3, with D possibly TRBD2 on 7 matching bases. Trimming removed 5 bases from V and 5 bases from J, with 18 bases in between. This CDR3 has 15 residues. The germline V gene has CDR1 SGHNT and CDR2 YYREEE (reference sequence). CDR3 coding DNA: TGTGCCAGCAGTCCTCCTCGGGGGGCCCAAGATACGCAGTATTTT. Protein: CASSPPRGAQDTQYF.

This clone showed up just a few times. The CDR3 coding sequence is TGTGCCAGCAGCCGGACAAGGGCTACTGAAGCTTTCTTT. Protein product: CASSRTRATEAFF. The J gene is TRBJ1-1, the V gene TRBV5-4, with D tentatively TRBD1 (5 bases). CDR1 and CDR2 from the germline V gene are SGHNT and YYREEE (reference sequence). The CDR3 is 13 amino acids. V shed 4 bases and J shed 5 bases, with 12 bases lying between them.

The rearrangement joins TRBV27 to TRBJ2-1, with D possibly matching TRBD2 (5 bases). The CDR3 is 15 residues long. V gave up 6 bases and J gave up 7 bases, with 19 bases separating them. The germline CDR1 and CDR2 sequences are MNHEY and SMNVEV (reference sequence). The CDR3 DNA follows: TGTGCCAGCAGGGGAACCGGGGTTCGAAGTAATGAGCAGTTCTTC. Its protein is CASRGTGVRSNEQFF.

This rearrangement joins TRBV5-1 to TRBJ1-1, with D unclear. The V gene lost 0 bases and the J gene lost 0 bases, with 6 bases spanning the gap. The CDR3 is made up of 14 amino acids. Germline V gene lookup returns CDR1 SGHRS and CDR2 YFSETQ. CDR3 region: CASSLGSLNTEAFF. The CDR3 DNA sequence: TGCGCCAGCAGCTTGGGCTCTTTGAACACTGAAGCTTTCTTT.

The rearrangement links TRBV19 to TRBJ1-5, with D possibly matching TRBD1 (6 bases). Per germline, CDR1 LNHDA and CDR2 SQIVND (reference sequence). V was cut by 4 bases and J by 2 bases, with 12 bases left in between. The CDR3 has 15 amino acids. This chain's CDR3 is CASSTLEGGNQPQHF. The CDR3, as DNA: TGTGCCAGTAGTACGCTGGAGGGGGGCAATCAGCCCCAGCATTTT. Filled out from reference TRBV19 and TRBJ1-5, the complete variable domain reads DGGITQSPKYLFRKEGQNVTLSCEQNLNHDAMYWYRQDPGQGLRLIYYSQIVNDFQKGDIAEGYSVSREKKESFPLTVTSAQKNPTAFYLCASSTLEGGNQPQHFGDGTRLSIL.

CDR3 nucleotide sequence: TGTGCCAGTATCCGGGACAGGGGTGGCAATGAGCAGTTCTTC. This translates into CASIRDRGGNEQFF. This chain connects TRBV19 to TRBJ2-1; 10 bases map to TRBD1. V trimming: 7 bases; J trimming: 6 bases; junction bases outside the gene matches: 6. CDR1 is LNHDA, CDR2 SQIVND, per germline (reference sequence). The CDR3 runs 14 residues. Based on the CDR3 plus reference TRBV19 and TRBJ2-1, the full variable domain is DGGITQSPKYLFRKEGQNVTLSCEQNLNHDAMYWYRQDPGQGLRLIYYSQIVNDFQKGDIAEGYSVSREKKESFPLTVTSAQKNPTAFYLCASIRDRGGNEQFFGPGTRLTVL.

In the case of this clone: The same CDR3 is also encoded by other DNA sequences in this sample. The gene calls are TRBV30 and TRBJ1-5, with D perhaps TRBD1 (6 bases). Germline V CDR1 and CDR2: GTSNPN, SVGIG (reference sequence). V lost 3 bases, J lost 4 bases, and 10 bases lay in between. The CDR3 runs to 13 residues. CDR3 protein: CAWSADSNQPQHF. The DNA for the CDR3 is TGTGCCTGGAGCGCGGACAGTAATCAGCCCCAGCATTTT.

This clone was detected a few times. V gene TRBV30 combines with J gene TRBJ1-1, with D hard to call. Germline-derived CDR1 and CDR2 are GTSNPN and SVGIG (reference sequence). The V end was cut by 4 bases, the J end by 3 bases, with 9 bases between. There are 12 residues in the CDR3. CDR3: CAWKYGYTEAFF. The DNA of the CDR3 is TGTGCCTGGAAATATGGATACACTGAAGCTTTCTTT. Together with reference TRBV30 and TRBJ1-1, the CDR3 gives the full variable domain: SQTIHQWPATLVQPVGSPLSLECTVEGTSNPNLYWYRQAAGRGLQLLFYSVGIGQISSEVPQNLSASRPQDRQFILSSKKLLLSDSGFYLCAWKYGYTEAFFGQGTRLTVV.

The chain combines TRBV19 with TRBJ2-6, with TRBD2 matching over 9 bases. Germline trimming cut 5 bases from V and 0 bases from J; bases unmatched to any gene: 5. This CDR3 region has 17 residues. Germline V gene lookup returns CDR1 LNHDA and CDR2 SQIVND (reference sequence). CDR3 bases: TGTGCCAGTAGTCTGGGACTAGCTTTCTCTGGGGCCAACGTCCTGACTTTC. It is translated as CASSLGLAFSGANVLTF.

This chain connects TRBV11-2 to TRBJ1-2; D might be TRBD1 (6 bases). The CDR3 consists of 14 residues. From germline, CDR1 is SGHAT and CDR2 FQNNGV. V was pared by 4 bases and J by 8 bases, with 17 bases between. CDR3 loop: CASSSGVGSEGYTF. The CDR3 nucleotides read TGTGCCAGCAGCTCAGGGGTCGGTTCGGAAGGCTACACCTTC. Based on the CDR3 plus reference TRBV11-2 and TRBJ1-2, the full variable domain is EAGVAQSPRYKIIEKRQSVAFWCNPISGHATLYWYQQILGQGPKLLIQFQNNGVVDDSQLPKDRFSAERLKGVDSTLKIQPAKLEDSAVYLCASSSGVGSEGYTFGSGTRLTVV.

This clone was found a few times. Other DNA sequences in this sample translate to the same CDR3. V usage is TRBV3-1 (or the pseudogene TRBV3-2) and J usage is TRBJ2-7; possibly TRBD2 for D (5 bases). The CDR3 covers 13 residues. Germline V lookup: CDR1 LGHDT, CDR2 YNNKEL (reference sequence). V was shortened by 1 base and J by 3 bases, with 7 bases between the two germline ends. The chain's CDR3 is CASSQGGGYEQYF. CDR3 bases: TGTGCCAGCAGCCAAGGAGGAGGCTACGAGCAGTACTTC.

In DNA, the CDR3 is TGTGCCTGGAGTCAAGGGGTCACTGAAGCTTTCTTT. Its protein is CAWSQGVTEAFF. The genes are TRBV30 and TRBJ1-1, with D perhaps matching TRBD1 (5 bases). This CDR3 region has 12 residues. Trimming pared 2 bases from V and 4 bases from J, leaving 8 bases between. Germline CDR1 reads GTSNPN; CDR2 reads SVGIG (reference sequence).

The chain couples TRBV9 to TRBJ1-5, with a weak D call TRBD1 (6 bases). Looked up from germline, CDR1 is SGDLS and CDR2 is YYNGEE. Between the trimmed V and J ends, which lost 1 base and 6 bases, there was a span of 8 bases. The length of the CDR3 is 13 residues. The CDR3 is CASSVQGGQPQHF. The CDR3 DNA sequence: TGTGCCAGCAGCGTACAAGGGGGTCAGCCCCAGCATTTT.